One sample yielded the 20 T cell receptor beta chains listed below, sequenced in a study of blood T cells in healthy people across ages (dated by TCRdb to about 2015). The library was built by means of 5' RACE. These reads were obtained on an Illumina HiSeq 2500. A second PCR of about 7 to 12 cycles was run with a J-beta primer mix and a sample-barcoded 5' primer. TCRdb reprocessed the public reads (quality trimming at Q25 with fastp, clone calling with MiXCR) and kept in-frame beta chains. A single entry per CDR3 protein holds the most common genes and DNA from its merged rows. The sample data list approximately 780,000 distinct CDR3 sequences, and roughly 25% of these were observed just once. Of the sample, less than 3.5% falls within the top ten clones. The same sample was also studied in work on T cells of mothers and their children.

Sequenced material: blood. These receptors came from a boy between 5 and 17 years old in good health.

The gene calls are TRBV9 and TRBJ2-5, with TRBD2 identical over 7 bases. In germline, CDR1 is SGDLS, CDR2 YYNGEE. V dropped 0 bases and J dropped 1; count of bases not matched to a gene: 12. The CDR3 has 18 residues. The CDR3, as DNA: TGTGCCAGCAGCGTAGAGGGCGGGGCTAGCGGTACCCAAGAGACCCAGTACTTC. It encodes CASSVEGGASGTQETQYF.

This clonotype has only a few counts. The rearrangement joins TRBV4-1 to TRBJ2-5, with 12 positions matching TRBD2. This CDR3 comprises 15 residues. The germline CDR1 and CDR2 sequences are MGHRA and YSYEKL. J gave up 4 bases and V 1 base, and 1 base lay outside the gene matches. The chain's CDR3 is CASSQVLAGGETQYF. CDR3 DNA: TGCGCCAGCAGCCAAGTACTAGCGGGGGGAGAGACCCAGTACTTC.

This clonotype showed up just a few times. The chain joins TRBV5-5 to TRBJ1-4; D not resolved. Trimming removed 6 bases from V and 0 bases from J, with 21 bases in between. Germline CDR1 reads SGHKS; CDR2 reads YYEKEE (reference sequence). The CDR3 loop spans 18 amino acids. CDR3 residues: CASTQLHERPPTNEKLFF. The CDR3 DNA is TGTGCCAGCACACAACTACACGAGAGACCACCAACTAATGAAAAACTGTTTTTT.

This clonotype was seen only a few times. The chain links TRBV5-1 to TRBJ2-5; no clear D gene. V was cut by 0 bases and J by 5 bases, with 14 bases left in between. The CDR3 contains 15 residues. Germline V gives CDR1 SGHRS, CDR2 YFSETQ. CDR3 bases: TGCGCCAGCAGCTTGGGGTCGCCCCTACGGGAGACCCAGTACTTC. As protein: CASSLGSPLRETQYF.

This clonotype was detected only a few times. CDR3 sequence reads: CASSLVGDSPDTQYF. In nucleotides, the CDR3 is TGTGCCAGCAGTTTAGTAGGGGACAGCCCAGATACGCAGTATTTT. The genes are TRBV12-3 or TRBV12-4 and TRBJ2-3, with 7 bases fitting TRBD1. This CDR3 has 15 amino acids. With 1 base clipped from V and 4 bases from J, the junction kept 5 bases outside the gene matches.

Concerning this clonotype itself: Since a much larger clone is just one base distant, this may be a read error. The chain has TRBV7-6 and TRBJ2-5; D could derive from TRBD1 or TRBD2 (5 bases each). Germline CDR1 reads SGHVS; CDR2 reads FNYEAQ. The V end lost 5 bases, the J end lost 5 bases, and 18 bases lay between the germline ends. The CDR3 runs to 15 residues. The CDR3 reads CASSLGTTRHETQYF. The DNA of the CDR3 is TGTGCCAGCAGCCTCGGGACCACTCGCCATGAGACCCAGTACTTC.

This clonotype appeared a few times. Relative to the germline gene, one junction end is altered; a read error may explain this. The rearrangement links TRBV6-1 to TRBJ2-1, with D possibly being TRBD1 (5 bases). The CDR3 extends over 14 amino acids. The germline CDR1 and CDR2 sequences are MNHNS and SASEGT. CDR3 in DNA: TGTGCCTGCAGTGAAGGGGATTACTATAATGAGCAGTTCTTC. It codes for CACSEGDYYNEQFF.

This clonotype was seen a few times. The rearrangement links TRBV18 to TRBJ1-4, with unresolved D. Germline lookup yields CDR1 KGHSH and CDR2 LQKENI. The V end lost 1 base, the J end lost 7 bases, and 19 bases lay between the germline ends. The CDR3 extends over 17 amino acids. This CDR3 is CASSPRETPTRVEKLFF. The CDR3 DNA follows: TGTGCCAGCTCACCACGTGAAACACCTACGAGGGTTGAAAAACTGTTTTTT.

The table lists this clonotype with a few counts. CDR3 sequence (DNA): TGTGCCAGCAGTTACATTTCTCGGCGGATTCTGGATTTGAACACTGAAGCTTTCTTT. Amino acids: CASSYISRRILDLNTEAFF. The J gene is TRBJ1-1, the V gene TRBV6-5; D gene uncertain. V was trimmed by 2 bases and J by 0 bases, leaving 22 bases between them. The length of the CDR3 is 19 residues. Germline-derived CDR1 and CDR2 are MNHEY and SVGAGI.

Comments on this clonotype: At one end, the junction sequence differs from germline, possibly due to a read error. The V gene is TRBV5-1, the J gene TRBJ2-1; the match to TRBD2 covers 13 bases. The CDR3 runs to 14 residues. The V gene's germline CDR1 is SGHRS and CDR2 YFSETQ. In DNA form, the CDR3 reads TGTGCCAGCAGCTTAACTAGCGGGGGGGATGAGCAGTTCTTC. This gives the protein CASSLTSGGDEQFF.

This clonotype was detected only a few times. This rearrangement joins TRBV5-1 to TRBJ2-5, with D perhaps matching TRBD2 (6 bases). Germline V gene data show CDR1 as SGHRS and CDR2 as YFSETQ. V lost 3 bases, J lost 1 base, and 16 bases lay in between. CDR3 size: 16 residues. CDR3 loop: CASSSPSGEAQETQYF. CDR3 in DNA: TGCGCCAGCAGCTCACCCTCCGGGGAGGCCCAAGAGACCCAGTACTTC.

The chain has TRBV4-2 and TRBJ1-3; the match to TRBD1 covers 8 bases. The V gene end was trimmed by 3 bases and the J gene end by 4 bases; junction bases not matched to a gene: 5. Per germline, CDR1 LGHNA and CDR2 YNFKEQ. The CDR3 loop spans 15 amino acids. The CDR3 protein is CASSQDRVDGNTIYF. The CDR3 nucleotides read TGTGCCAGCAGCCAGGACAGGGTTGACGGAAACACCATATATTTT.

The chain couples TRBV7-2 to TRBJ1-4; TRBD1 aligns across 9 bases. The CDR3 consists of 15 residues. Germline V gene sequence: CDR1 SGHTA, CDR2 FQGNSA. The V segment lost 2 bases and the J segment 7 bases; nucleotides outside the gene matches: 5. In DNA, the CDR3 is TGTGCCAGCAGCTTACAGACAGGGGGGGGTGAAAAACTGTTTTTT. Translating it yields CASSLQTGGGEKLFF.

This clonotype was observed a few times. The chain links TRBV30 to TRBJ2-3; 7 bases are a match to TRBD1. The CDR3 runs to 14 residues. Germline trimming cut 2 bases from V and 2 bases from J; bases unmatched to any gene: 4. CDR1 is GTSNPN, CDR2 SVGIG, per germline (reference sequence). CDR3 in amino acids: CAWSKGGLTDTQYF. For the CDR3, the DNA is TGTGCCTGGAGTAAAGGGGGCCTCACAGATACGCAGTATTTT.

The rearrangement uses TRBV12-3 or TRBV12-4 and TRBJ2-6; the match to TRBD1 covers 8 bases. Germline trimming cut 7 bases from V and 4 bases from J; bases unmatched to any gene: 18. The CDR3 consists of 19 residues. CDR3 amino acids: CASNGPRRTGSPGANVLTF. The CDR3 nucleotides read TGTGCCAGCAATGGTCCACGTAGGACAGGGAGTCCAGGGGCCAACGTCCTGACTTTC.

This clonotype was seen a few times. The chain uses TRBV5-6 and TRBJ2-5; TRBD1 aligns across 7 bases. CDR3 size: 17 residues. The J segment lost 1 base and the V segment lost 3 bases, leaving 12 bases of the junction unmatched. Germline values: CDR1 SGHDT, CDR2 YYEEEE. CDR3 loop: CASSSMKIWDSQETQYF. The CDR3 bases are TGTGCCAGCAGCTCTATGAAGATTTGGGACAGCCAAGAGACCCAGTACTTC.

In this sample, this clonotype turned up a few times. This rearrangement joins TRBV12-3 or TRBV12-4 to TRBJ1-4; weak D call: TRBD1 (5 bases). V was clipped by 5 bases and J by 10 bases, with 14 bases between them. This CDR3 spans 13 amino acids. CDR3 DNA: TGTGCCAGCAGTCCCGGGGGTCTGAGAAAACTGTTTTTT. It translates to CASSPGGLRKLFF.

This chain's CDR3 is CASTARSYNEQFF. The CDR3 region has the DNA TGTGCCAGCACGGCCAGGTCCTACAATGAGCAGTTCTTC. The chain links TRBV6-2 or TRBV6-3 to TRBJ2-1; D is undetermined. The V gene lost 7 bases and the J gene lost 1 base, with 8 bases spanning the gap. This CDR3 spans 13 amino acids. Germline lookup yields CDR1 MNHEY and CDR2 SVGEGT.

Only a few counts were recorded for this clonotype. CDR3 nucleotides: TGTGCCAGCAGCCCCTGGAGTGGGGGGGCCGGCGATGAGCAGTTCTTC. Amino acid sequence: CASSPWSGGAGDEQFF. The chain has TRBV4-2 and TRBJ2-5, with D perhaps TRBD2 (7 bases). The tail of the sequence fits TRBJ2-1 better, so the J call may be wrong. The CDR3 contains 16 residues. Germline V gives CDR1 LGHNA, CDR2 YNFKEQ.

This rearrangement joins TRBV29-1 to TRBJ2-1, with D unclear. Germline V gene lookup returns CDR1 SQVTM and CDR2 ANQGSEA. The V end was cut by 4 bases, the J end by 4 bases, with 17 bases between. The CDR3 runs 15 residues. The CDR3 sequence: CSVASSMIYYNEQFF. CDR3 DNA sequence: TGCAGCGTTGCTTCCAGCATGATTTATTACAATGAGCAGTTCTTC.